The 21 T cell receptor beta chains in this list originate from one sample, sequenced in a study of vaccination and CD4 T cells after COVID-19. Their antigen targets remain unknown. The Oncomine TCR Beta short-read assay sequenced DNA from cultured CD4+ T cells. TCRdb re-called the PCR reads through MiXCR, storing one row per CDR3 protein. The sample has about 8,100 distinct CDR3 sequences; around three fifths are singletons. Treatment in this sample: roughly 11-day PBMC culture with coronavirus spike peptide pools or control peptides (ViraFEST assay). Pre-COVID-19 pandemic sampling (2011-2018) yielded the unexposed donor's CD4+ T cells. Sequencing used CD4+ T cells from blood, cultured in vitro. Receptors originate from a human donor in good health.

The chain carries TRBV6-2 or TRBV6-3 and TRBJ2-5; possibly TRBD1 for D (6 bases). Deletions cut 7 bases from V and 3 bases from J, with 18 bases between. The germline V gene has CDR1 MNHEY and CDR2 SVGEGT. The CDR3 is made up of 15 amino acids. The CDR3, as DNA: TGTGCCAGCACCAGGTTTGGGTCAGGGGAAGAGACCCAGTACTTC. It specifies CASTRFGSGEETQYF.

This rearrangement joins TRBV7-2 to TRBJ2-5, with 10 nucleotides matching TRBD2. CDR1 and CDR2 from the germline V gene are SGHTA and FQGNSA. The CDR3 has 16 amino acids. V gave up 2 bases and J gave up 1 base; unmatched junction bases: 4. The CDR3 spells CASSLFLAGVQETQYF. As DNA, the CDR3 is TGTGCCAGCAGCTTATTCCTAGCGGGGGTCCAAGAGACCCAGTACTTC. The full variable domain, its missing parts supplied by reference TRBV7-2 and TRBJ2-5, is GAGVSQSPSNKVTEKGKDVELRCDPISGHTALYWYRQSLGQGLEFLIYFQGNSAPDKSGLPSDRFSAERTGGSVSTLTIQRTQQEDSAVYLCASSLFLAGVQETQYFGPGTRLLVL.

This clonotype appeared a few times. CDR3 nucleotides: TGTGCCAGCAGCTTAGTGGGATGGTCCGGAGGTGATCAGCCCCAGCATTTT. This encodes CASSLVGWSGGDQPQHF. The chain couples TRBV7-8 to TRBJ1-5; no clear D. The CDR3 length is 17 residues. The V and J ends lost 1 base and 5 bases respectively, with 18 bases between them. The germline V gene encodes CDR1 SGHVS and CDR2 FQNEAQ.

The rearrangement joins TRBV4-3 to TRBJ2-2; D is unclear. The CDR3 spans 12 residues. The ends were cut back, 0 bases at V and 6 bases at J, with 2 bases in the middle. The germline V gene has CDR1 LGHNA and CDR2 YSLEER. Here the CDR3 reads CASSQDAGELFF. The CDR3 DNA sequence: TGCGCCAGCAGCCAAGATGCCGGGGAGCTGTTTTTT.

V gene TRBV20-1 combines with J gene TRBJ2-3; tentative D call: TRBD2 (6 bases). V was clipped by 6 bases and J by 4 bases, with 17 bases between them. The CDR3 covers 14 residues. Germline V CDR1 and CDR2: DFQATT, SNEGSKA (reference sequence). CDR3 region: CSAPGRGISDTQYF. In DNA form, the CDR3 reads TGCAGTGCCCCCGGTCGGGGGATTTCAGATACGCAGTATTTT.

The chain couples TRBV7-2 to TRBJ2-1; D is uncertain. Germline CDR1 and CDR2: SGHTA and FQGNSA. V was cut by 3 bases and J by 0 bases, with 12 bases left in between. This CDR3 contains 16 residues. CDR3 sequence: CASSLRRTSSYNEQFF. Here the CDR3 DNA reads TGTGCCAGCAGCTTGCGCAGGACGAGCTCCTACAATGAGCAGTTCTTC.

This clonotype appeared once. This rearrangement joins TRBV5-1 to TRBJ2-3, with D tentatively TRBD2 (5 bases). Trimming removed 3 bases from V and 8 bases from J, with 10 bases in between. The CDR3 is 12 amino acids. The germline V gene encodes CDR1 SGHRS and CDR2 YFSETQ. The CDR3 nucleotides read TGCGCCAGCAGCTCCGGGGTCGGTACGCAGTATTTT. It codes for CASSSGVGTQYF.

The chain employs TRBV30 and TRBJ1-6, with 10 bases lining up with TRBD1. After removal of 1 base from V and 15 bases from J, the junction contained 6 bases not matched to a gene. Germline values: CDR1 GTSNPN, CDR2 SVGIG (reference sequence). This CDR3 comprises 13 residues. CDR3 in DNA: TGTGCCTGGAGTGCCGGGACAGGGGTTGTCCTCCACTTT. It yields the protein CAWSAGTGVVLHF.

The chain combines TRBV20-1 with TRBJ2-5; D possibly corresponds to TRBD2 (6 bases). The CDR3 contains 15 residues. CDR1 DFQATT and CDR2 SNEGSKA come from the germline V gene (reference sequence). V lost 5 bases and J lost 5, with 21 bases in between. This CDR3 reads CSAGPLAGQGETQYF. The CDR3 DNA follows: TGCAGTGCTGGCCCTCTGGCGGGGCAAGGGGAGACCCAGTACTTC.

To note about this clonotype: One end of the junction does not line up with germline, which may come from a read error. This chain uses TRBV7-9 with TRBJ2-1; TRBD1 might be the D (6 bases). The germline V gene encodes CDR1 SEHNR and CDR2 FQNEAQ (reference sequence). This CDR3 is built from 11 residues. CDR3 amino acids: CASATRTVLVF. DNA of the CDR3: TGTGCCAGTGCTACCCGGACAGTACTTGTCTTC.

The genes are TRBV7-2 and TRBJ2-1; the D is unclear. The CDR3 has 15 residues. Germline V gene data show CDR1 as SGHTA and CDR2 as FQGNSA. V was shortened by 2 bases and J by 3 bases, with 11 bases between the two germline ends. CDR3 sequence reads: CASSLFPPLYNEQFF. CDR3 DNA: TGTGCCAGCAGCTTATTTCCGCCACTCTACAATGAGCAGTTCTTC.

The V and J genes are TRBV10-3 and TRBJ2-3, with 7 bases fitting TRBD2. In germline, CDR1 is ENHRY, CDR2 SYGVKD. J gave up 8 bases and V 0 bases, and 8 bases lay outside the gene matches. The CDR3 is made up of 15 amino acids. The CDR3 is CAISESASGPGTQYF. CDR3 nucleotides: TGTGCCATCAGTGAGTCCGCTAGCGGCCCGGGTACGCAGTATTTT.

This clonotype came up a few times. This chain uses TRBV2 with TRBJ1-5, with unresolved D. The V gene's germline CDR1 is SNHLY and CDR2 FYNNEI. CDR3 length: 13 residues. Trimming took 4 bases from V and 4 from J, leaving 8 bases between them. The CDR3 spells CASSVGGNQPQHF. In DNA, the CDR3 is TGTGCCAGCAGTGTAGGAGGGAATCAGCCCCAGCATTTT.

The CDR3 nucleotides are TGCAGTGCTAGAGATCAATCGGGGGATCCTGAAGCTTTCTTT. This gives the protein CSARDQSGDPEAFF. The chain carries TRBV20-1 and TRBJ1-1, with D possibly matching TRBD1 (5 bases). The CDR3 has 14 residues. Trimming shortened V by 0 bases and J by 6 bases, and 14 bases separated the two germline ends. Germline lookup yields CDR1 DFQATT and CDR2 SNEGSKA (reference sequence).

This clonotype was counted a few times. The CDR3 coding sequence is TGCAGTGCTAGAGGTGGATGGGCGGGGTCAAGCACAGATACGCAGTATTTT. Translating it yields CSARGGWAGSSTDTQYF. The chain is built from TRBV20-1 and TRBJ2-3, with D possibly matching TRBD2 (6 bases). Germline V gene sequence: CDR1 DFQATT, CDR2 SNEGSKA (reference sequence). The CDR3 spans 17 residues. V was pared by 1 base and J by 0 bases, with 17 bases between.

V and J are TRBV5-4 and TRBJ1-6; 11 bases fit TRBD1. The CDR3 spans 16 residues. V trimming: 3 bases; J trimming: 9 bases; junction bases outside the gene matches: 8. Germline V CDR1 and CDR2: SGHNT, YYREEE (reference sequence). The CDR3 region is CASSWEGQGAGSPLHF. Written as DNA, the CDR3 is TGTGCCAGCAGCTGGGAAGGACAGGGGGCGGGTTCACCCCTCCACTTT.

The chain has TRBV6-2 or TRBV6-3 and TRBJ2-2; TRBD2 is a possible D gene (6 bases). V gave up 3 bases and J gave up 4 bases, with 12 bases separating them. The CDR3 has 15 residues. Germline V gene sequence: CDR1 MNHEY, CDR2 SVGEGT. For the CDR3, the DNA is TGTGCCAGCAGTTATGTTGCGGAGGGCACCGGGGAGCTGTTTTTT. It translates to CASSYVAEGTGELFF.

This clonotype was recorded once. CDR3 DNA sequence: TGTGCCAGTAGTCTATTATCGGGATACGAGCAGTACTTC. Residues: CASSLLSGYEQYF. V usage is TRBV19 and J usage is TRBJ2-7, with a possible D match to TRBD2 (5 bases). The CDR3 runs 13 residues. Per the germline V gene, CDR1 is LNHDA and CDR2 is SQIVND (reference sequence). V was pared by 5 bases and J by 4 bases, with 12 bases between.

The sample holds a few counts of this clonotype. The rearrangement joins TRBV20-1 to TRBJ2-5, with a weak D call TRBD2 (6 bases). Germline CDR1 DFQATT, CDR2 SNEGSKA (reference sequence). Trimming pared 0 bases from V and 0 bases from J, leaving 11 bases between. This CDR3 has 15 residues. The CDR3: CSARDYRGNQETQYF. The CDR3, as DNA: TGCAGTGCTAGAGATTATCGGGGGAACCAAGAGACCCAGTACTTC.

The CDR3 region has the DNA TGTGCCACCGCGGGCGACACTGAAGCTTTCTTT. It translates to CATAGDTEAFF. The chain employs TRBV2 and TRBJ1-1; the D is unclear. V lost 10 bases to trimming and J lost 3 bases, with 9 bases between them. The CDR3 has 11 amino acids. The germline V gene encodes CDR1 SNHLY and CDR2 FYNNEI.

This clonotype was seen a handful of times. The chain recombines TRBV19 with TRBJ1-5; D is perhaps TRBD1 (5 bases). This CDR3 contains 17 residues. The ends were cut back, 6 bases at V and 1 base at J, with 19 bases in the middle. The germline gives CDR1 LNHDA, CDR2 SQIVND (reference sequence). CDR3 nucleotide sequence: TGTGCCAGTAGGCCTGGGATCACAGGCAGGAGCAATCAGCCCCAGCATTTT. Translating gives CASRPGITGRSNQPQHF.